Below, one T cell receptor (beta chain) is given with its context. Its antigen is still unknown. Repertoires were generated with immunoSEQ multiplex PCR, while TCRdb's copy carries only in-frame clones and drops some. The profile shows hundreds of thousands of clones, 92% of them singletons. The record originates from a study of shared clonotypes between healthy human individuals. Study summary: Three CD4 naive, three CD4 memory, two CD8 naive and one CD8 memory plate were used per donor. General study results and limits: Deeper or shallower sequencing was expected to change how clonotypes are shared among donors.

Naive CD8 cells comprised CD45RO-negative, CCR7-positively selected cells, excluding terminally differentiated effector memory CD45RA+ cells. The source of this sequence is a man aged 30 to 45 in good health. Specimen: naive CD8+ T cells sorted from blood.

CDR3: CASSLSIYNEQFF. Written as DNA, the CDR3 is TGCGCCAGCAGCCTATCTATATACAATGAGCAGTTCTTC. The chain links TRBV4-1 to TRBJ2-1; D unclear. V lost 4 bases, J lost 4 bases, and 8 bases lay in between. Germline V gives CDR1 MGHRA, CDR2 YSYEKL. The CDR3 extends over 13 amino acids.